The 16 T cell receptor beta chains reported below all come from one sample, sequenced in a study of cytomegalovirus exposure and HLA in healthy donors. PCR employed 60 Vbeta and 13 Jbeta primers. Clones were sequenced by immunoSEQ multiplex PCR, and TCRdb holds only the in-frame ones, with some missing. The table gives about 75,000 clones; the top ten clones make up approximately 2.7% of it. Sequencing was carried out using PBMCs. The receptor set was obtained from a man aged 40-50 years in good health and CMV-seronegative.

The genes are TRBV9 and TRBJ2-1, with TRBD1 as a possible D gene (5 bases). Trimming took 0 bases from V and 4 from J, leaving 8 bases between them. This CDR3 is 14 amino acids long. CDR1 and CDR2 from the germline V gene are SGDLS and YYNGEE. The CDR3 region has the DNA TGTGCCAGCAGCGTAGTAGGGGCTTACAATGAGCAGTTCTTC. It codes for CASSVVGAYNEQFF. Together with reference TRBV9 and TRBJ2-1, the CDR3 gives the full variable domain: DSGVTQTPKHLITATGQRVTLRCSPRSGDLSVYWYQQSLDQGLQFLIQYYNGEERAKGNILERFSAQQFPDLHSELNLSSLELGDSALYFCASSVVGAYNEQFFGPGTRLTVL.

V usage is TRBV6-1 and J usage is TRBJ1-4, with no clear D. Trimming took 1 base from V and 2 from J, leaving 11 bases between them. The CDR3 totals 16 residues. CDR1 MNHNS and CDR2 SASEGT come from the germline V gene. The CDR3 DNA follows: TGTGCCAGCAGTGAAGTTGGAGTAGCGACTAATGAAAAACTGTTTTTT. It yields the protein CASSEVGVATNEKLFF.

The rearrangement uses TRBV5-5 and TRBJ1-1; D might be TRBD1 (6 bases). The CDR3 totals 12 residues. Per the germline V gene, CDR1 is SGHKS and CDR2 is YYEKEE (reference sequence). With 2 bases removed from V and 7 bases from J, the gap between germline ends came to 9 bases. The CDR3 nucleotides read TGTGCCAGCAGCTTCGGGGACATTGAAGCTTTCTTT. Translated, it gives CASSFGDIEAFF.

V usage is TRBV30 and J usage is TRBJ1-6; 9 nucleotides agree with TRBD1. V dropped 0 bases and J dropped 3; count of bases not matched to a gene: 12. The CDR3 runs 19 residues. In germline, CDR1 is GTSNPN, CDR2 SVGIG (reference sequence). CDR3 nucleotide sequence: TGTGCCTGGAGTGTAATAGTTTGGACAGGGGCAAACTATAATTCACCCCTCCACTTT. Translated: CAWSVIVWTGANYNSPLHF.

The chain's CDR3 is CASSYSGTGDTEAFF. Here the CDR3 DNA reads TGTGCCAGCAGTTACTCGGGGACAGGCGACACTGAAGCTTTCTTT. The chain recombines TRBV6-5 with TRBJ1-1; TRBD1 agrees at 8 bases. The CDR3 consists of 15 residues. Germline CDR1 and CDR2: MNHEY and SVGAGI. The J segment lost 3 bases and the V segment lost 0 bases, leaving 3 bases of the junction unmatched.

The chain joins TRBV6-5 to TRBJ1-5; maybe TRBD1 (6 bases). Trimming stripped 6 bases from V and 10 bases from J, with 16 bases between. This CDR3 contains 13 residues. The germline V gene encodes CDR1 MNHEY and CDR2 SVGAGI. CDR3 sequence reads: CASRTTGLGPQHF. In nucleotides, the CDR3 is TGTGCCAGCAGGACGACAGGCTTGGGACCCCAGCATTTT.

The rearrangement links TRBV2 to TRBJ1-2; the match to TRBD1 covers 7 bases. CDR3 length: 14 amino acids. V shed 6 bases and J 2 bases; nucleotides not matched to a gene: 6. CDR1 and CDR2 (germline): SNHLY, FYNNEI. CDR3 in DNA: TGTGCCAGCAGCACCGGACAGGACAACTATGGCTACACCTTC. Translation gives CASSTGQDNYGYTF.

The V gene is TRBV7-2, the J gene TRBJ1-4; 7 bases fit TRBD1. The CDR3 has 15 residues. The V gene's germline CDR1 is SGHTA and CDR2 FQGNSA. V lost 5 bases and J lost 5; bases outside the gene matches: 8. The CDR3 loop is CASSPRDSPNEKLFF. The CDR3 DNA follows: TGTGCCAGCAGCCCTAGGGACAGTCCAAATGAAAAACTGTTTTTT.

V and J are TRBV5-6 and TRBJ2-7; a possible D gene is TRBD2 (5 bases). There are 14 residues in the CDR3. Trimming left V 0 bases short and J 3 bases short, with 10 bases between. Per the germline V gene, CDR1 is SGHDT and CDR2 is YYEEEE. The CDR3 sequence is CASSLDRLNYEQYF. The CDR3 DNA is TGTGCCAGCAGCTTGGACAGACTAAACTACGAGCAGTACTTC.

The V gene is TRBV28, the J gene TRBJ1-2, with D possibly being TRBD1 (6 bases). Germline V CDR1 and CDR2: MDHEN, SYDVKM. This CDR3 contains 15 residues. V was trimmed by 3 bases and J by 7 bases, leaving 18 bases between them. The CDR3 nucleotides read TGTGCCAGCAGTTTCCGGGGGGCCCAAGGGGGTGGCTACACCTTC. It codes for CASSFRGAQGGGYTF.

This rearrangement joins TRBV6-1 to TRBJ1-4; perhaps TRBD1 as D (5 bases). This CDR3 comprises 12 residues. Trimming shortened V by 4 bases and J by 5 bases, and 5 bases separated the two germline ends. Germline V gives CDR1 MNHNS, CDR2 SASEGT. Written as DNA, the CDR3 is TGTGCCAGCAGTGGGACAAATGAAAAACTGTTTTTT. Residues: CASSGTNEKLFF.

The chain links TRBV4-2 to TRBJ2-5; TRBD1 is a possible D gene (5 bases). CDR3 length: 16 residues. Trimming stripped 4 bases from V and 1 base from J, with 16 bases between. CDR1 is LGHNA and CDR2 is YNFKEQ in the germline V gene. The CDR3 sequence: CASSPKAGHFQETQYF. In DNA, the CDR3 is TGTGCCAGCAGCCCTAAAGCAGGACACTTCCAAGAGACCCAGTACTTC.

This CDR3 is CASSVSGRGFGSPLHF. CDR3 coding DNA: TGTGCCAGCAGCGTCTCAGGCAGGGGATTCGGATCACCCCTCCACTTT. The chain is built from TRBV7-8 and TRBJ1-6; perhaps TRBD1 as D (6 bases). CDR3 length: 16 amino acids. CDR1 is SGHVS, CDR2 FQNEAQ, per germline. V gave up 5 bases and J gave up 10 bases, with 21 bases separating them.

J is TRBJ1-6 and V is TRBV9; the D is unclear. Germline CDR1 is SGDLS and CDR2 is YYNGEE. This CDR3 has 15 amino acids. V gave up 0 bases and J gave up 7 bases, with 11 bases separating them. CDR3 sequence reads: CASSVDGEENSPLHF. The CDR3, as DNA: TGTGCCAGCAGCGTAGACGGAGAGGAGAATTCACCCCTCCACTTT.

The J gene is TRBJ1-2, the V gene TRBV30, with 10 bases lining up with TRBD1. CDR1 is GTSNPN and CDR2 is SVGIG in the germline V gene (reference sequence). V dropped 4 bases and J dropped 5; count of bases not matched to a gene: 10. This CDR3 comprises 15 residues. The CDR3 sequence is CAWKTPGTGVYGYTF. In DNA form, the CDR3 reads TGTGCCTGGAAGACTCCCGGGACAGGGGTTTATGGCTACACCTTC.

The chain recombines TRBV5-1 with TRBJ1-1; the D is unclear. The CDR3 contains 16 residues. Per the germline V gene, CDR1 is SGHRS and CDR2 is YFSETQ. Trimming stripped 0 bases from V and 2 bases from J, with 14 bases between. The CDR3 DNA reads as TGCGCCAGCAGCTTGGAAGGTCCAGGACTCAACACTGAAGCTTTCTTT. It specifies CASSLEGPGLNTEAFF.